This T cell receptor beta chain is from a study of T cell responses to AZD1222 COVID-19 vaccine. Whole-study findings and limits: There were mostly white British donors and more females than males, and clonal diversity was possibly underestimated.

Only in-frame clones appear in the TCRdb table, and some are missing; sequencing was by immunoSEQ multiplex PCR. Of approximately 94,000 clones in the sample, approximately 89% are singletons; the top ten hold 4.2%. This clone has just a few counts. Its antigen remains unidentified. The source of this sequence is an adult in good health. The specimen comprised peripheral blood, sampled on day 0 of MenACWY control vaccination.

The CDR3 bases are TGTGCCAGCAGTCTACAACAGGGGGCGGGTAATGAAAAACTGTTTTTT. Its translation is CASSLQQGAGNEKLFF. The rearrangement uses TRBV28 and TRBJ1-4, with 9 bases aligning to TRBD1. This CDR3 has 16 residues. Germline CDR1 is MDHEN and CDR2 is SYDVKM. Germline trimming cut 5 bases from V and 4 bases from J; bases unmatched to any gene: 8.